Listed below are T cell receptor beta chains from one sample, sequenced in a study of T cell changes during pregnancy in multiple sclerosis. This table comes from immunoSEQ multiplex PCR, and its TCRdb copy is limited to in-frame clones, with some not included. This sample carries 25,000 to 40,000 clones, about 89% of them seen once, and the ten largest clones take over 8.5%. The sample in question was CD8+ T cells from peripheral blood mononuclear cells, obtained in the third trimester of pregnancy. The receptors here all came from a female donor with multiple sclerosis, enrolled in a pregnancy study. The CDR3 runs from the conserved cysteine through the conserved F or W. The D gene is left open where the match is weak. Clone size, where shown, is once, few, many, or a class for clones that have expanded.

v_call,clone_size,d_call,j_call,cdr3_nt,cdr3_aa
TRBV4-1,.,.,TRBJ2-5,TGCGCCAGCAGCCAAGAAGCTAGCGTGGAGACCCAGTACTTC,CASSQEASVETQYF
TRBV27,.,.,TRBJ2-1,TGTGCCAGCAGTTTACCGGGGACTGTGAATGAGCAGTTCTTC,CASSLPGTVNEQFF
TRBV6-1,.,.,TRBJ2-5,TGTGCCAGCAGTGAAGAGTTTACTCAAGAGACCCAGTACTTC,CASSEEFTQETQYF
TRBV7-9,.,.,TRBJ2-7,TGTGCCAGCAGCTTAGTTGAGGGAACCTCCTACGAGCAGTACTTC,CASSLVEGTSYEQYF
TRBV27,.,TRBD2,TRBJ2-3,TGTGCCAGCAGTGGGGGACTAGCGGGAGGCTATGATACGCAGTATTTT,CASSGGLAGGYDTQYF
TRBV5-1,.,.,TRBJ2-7,TGCGCCAGCAGCCTAGGACAGCGGGAGCAGTACTTC,CASSLGQREQYF
TRBV23-1,.,.,TRBJ1-4,TGCGCCAGCAGTCACCTACAGGGAACTAATGAAAAACTGTTTTTT,CASSHLQGTNEKLFF
TRBV29-1,.,.,TRBJ1-2,TGCAGCGTGGACACCGGCATAAACTATGGCTACACCTTC,CSVDTGINYGYTF
TRBV9,.,.,TRBJ1-2,TGTGCCAGCAGCGTAGGGGGGGATAACTATGGCTACACCTTC,CASSVGGDNYGYTF
TRBV29-1,.,TRBD1,TRBJ1-4,TGCAGCGTGCGGACAGGGGCTAATGAAAAACTGTTTTTT,CSVRTGANEKLFF
TRBV28,.,.,TRBJ2-7,TGTGCCAGCAGTTTTGGGCAGGGCTACCTCCACGAGCAGTACTTC,CASSFGQGYLHEQYF
TRBV7-9,few,TRBD1,TRBJ2-7,TGTGCCAGCGGAGTGGGGACAGGGATTCACGAGCAGTACTTC,CASGVGTGIHEQYF
TRBV13,.,TRBD1,TRBJ1-3,TGTGCCAGCAGCTTAGGCGAGGGACAGGGCTCTGGAAACACCATATATTTT,CASSLGEGQGSGNTIYF
TRBV15,once,.,TRBJ1-3,TGTGCCACCAGCAGAGGTCAGGGGTACTCTGGAAACACCATATATTTT,CATSRGQGYSGNTIYF